This T cell receptor beta chain was captured by sequencing in a study of cytomegalovirus exposure and HLA in healthy donors (dated by TCRdb to 2017 to 2019). Turning to the overall study: An earlier analysis of some 600 of the donors reported 276 Gb of sequence data and 100 million to 120 million unique TCR beta sequences obtained from around 170 million T cells. Every repertoire in the discovery cohort had been generated on one and the same sequencing platform. Among around 400 genotyped donors of the cohort, an average of around 240,000 unique TCR beta nucleotide sequences was sequenced per donor, of which 15% to 20% were non-productive. Genome-wide SNP genotypes for about 60% of the 666 donors were used in a later genetic analysis, which treated that subset as a discovery cohort. To decide whether each TCR beta V gene segment behaved as functional or pseudogenic, an earlier analysis of nearly 600 of the donors relied on high-throughput TCR beta sequencing. Donor age, sex, ethnicity and CMV serostatus were compiled alongside the repertoire data. Typing coverage varied by locus: about 620-630 donors for A, B, C, DRB1 and DQB1; more than 500 for DQA1; over 600 for DPA1; approximately 470 for DPB1. Class I and class II HLA loci were covered by the typing at four-digit resolution. High-throughput TCR immunosequencing, statistical association of individual TCRs with disease status, and machine learning were combined to predict cytomegalovirus infection status. Besides the first cohort of approximately 710 subjects, a separate validation cohort made up of over 95 different subjects was used. In the later analysis, no new phenotypic data were used to find candidate immune exposures; instead, reliance was placed on TCR beta sequences and their occurrence across donors. The study aimed to test whether signatures of past pathogen exposure could be identified by cataloging public T cell receptors. An early release that covered around 590 HLA-typed donors contained approximately 300 gigabases of sequencing data and 85 million to 100 million unique TCR sequences. The genetic ancestry cluster associated with self-reported Caucasian donors included approximately 85% of the roughly 410 genotyped donors. Four to six DR-DQ haplotypes were handled as single units for association and clustering, since linkage in the cohort was strong. A later analysis re-analyzed previously published TCR beta repertoires from several hundred donors and added high-resolution HLA genotyping to study TCR occurrence patterns. Using immunosequencing, the study profiled T cell repertoires from 640 or so subjects and related those repertoires to cytomegalovirus serostatus. Findings and caveats that apply to the study as a whole: A later analysis found that TCR association rates varied across HLA loci, with DRB1 alleles showing the most associated TCRs and HLA-C alleles the fewest. Roughly uniform sequencing depth across donors was assumed in presence/absence analyses, although this assumption may not hold. Most CMV-associated TCR beta chains appeared to be HLA-restricted in a later analysis, and the HLA associations seemed to be driven largely by CMV exposure. Because counts were too low, under 20 rarely observed V segments, including chromosome 9 orphons, were left out of the earlier analysis of some 640 of the donors. Only TCR beta chains were sequenced in this cohort, and the absence of alpha or paired-chain data limited detectable features. CMV serostatus was the only immune exposure information available for the cohort. In an earlier analysis of more than 500 of the donors, most TCR beta V segments appeared in productive rearrangements about 87% or about 30% of the time, broadly matching IMGT annotations. The sequencing pipeline was judged likely to have produced a cluster of highly shared sequence variants as a technical artifact. According to a later genetic analysis, donors in an Asian-associated ancestry cluster had fewer N-insertions in productive TCRs than the approximately 700-donor mean. In both the original and validation cohorts, the classifier was reported to diagnose cytomegalovirus status with high specificity and sensitivity. A later genetic analysis associated a missense DCLRE1C variant with V-gene and J-gene trimming of TCR beta chains, and an independent cohort replicated the association. While some public TCRs were present in many individuals, most TCR sequences turned up only very rarely across donors. Linkage disequilibrium might explain the correlated functional status among segregating V segments, but an unknown experimental factor could not be ruled out. A later analysis associated 15,000 or so TCR beta sequences with specific HLA alleles at a false discovery rate of 0.05. Because the 87-base-pair reads could not distinguish some IMGT-functional V segments, including TRBV6-2 and TRBV6-3, those segments were excluded. According to the authors, the approach could potentially be generalized to other disease states and immunological phenotypes. A total of fewer than 200 TCR beta chains were listed by the study as associated with cytomegalovirus. In a later analysis, HLA-associated TCR beta chains showed more clonal expansion and lower generation probabilities than non-associated chains that were equally common. When HLA alleles, especially DR and DQ, strongly co-occurred, TCR associations were difficult to assign to individual alleles. A few of the identified cytomegalovirus-associated TCR beta chains were confirmed in vitro to be specific for cytomegalovirus antigens. Because some donors lacked HLA typing at each locus, the association tests relied only on the typed subset. In a later analysis, several top co-occurrence clusters were reported to appear linked to parvovirus B19, influenza, CMV and Epstein-Barr virus. A further reported finding was that TCR beta sequences accurately predicted the HLA-A and HLA-B alleles for most subjects in the first cohort.

V sheds 8 bases and J sheds 4 bases, leaving 14 bases between their ends. CDR1 and CDR2 are read off the germline V gene as MGHDK and SYGVNS. The CDR3 has 13 amino acids, counting the end cysteine and phenylalanine. Only the CDR3 region is kept as DNA, spanning 39 bases read in frame from base 1. Library construction relied on the immunoSEQ multiplex PCR assay. For the multiplex PCR, a mixture combining 60 forward primers for TCR Vbeta segments and 13 reverse primers for TCR Jbeta segments was used. The CDR3 region of rearranged TCR beta genes was amplified from genomic DNA with a multiplex PCR assay. On the Illumina HiSeq System, the amplified TCR beta libraries were sequenced as 87-base-pair reads. The authors processed their data as follows. A later analysis counted about 80 million unique TCR beta chains across the 550 to 750 repertoires, and around 12 million of these chains were shared by at least two donors. A nearest-neighbor algorithm error-corrected the raw reads and collapsed the reads into unique sequences, merging closely related sequences to remove PCR and sequencing errors. Alignment of CDR3 sequences to IMGT reference sequences was used to assign V, D and J gene segments. For a sequence to be retained, a match of at least six nucleotides to both a V gene segment and a J gene segment was required. A rearrangement counted as productive if the CDR3 had no stop codons and remained in frame with V and J, and every other rearrangement counted as non-productive. Following IMGT convention, CDR3 was defined as the stretch from the second conserved V-encoded cysteine up to the conserved J-encoded phenylalanine. In an earlier analysis of more than 550 of the donors, sequences lacking an unambiguous match to a single V gene segment were excluded. An earlier analysis of approximately 590 of the donors classified V segments as functional when productive rearrangements were above 56.7% and as segregating when the standard deviation between donors was above 5%. A statistical classification framework was built for diagnosing cytomegalovirus status from the catalog of TCR beta chain sequences. V and J gene assignment, in a later analysis, came from comparing TCR nucleotide sequences with IMGT/GENE-DB human TR gene sequences. In a later analysis, CDR3 sequences and most-parsimonious VDJ recombination scenarios were assigned using the TCRdist pipeline. In a later analysis, every TCR beta chain was defined by the combination of its CDR3 amino acid sequence and its V-gene family, and reads without a unique V-gene family were dropped. A later analysis removed 592 highly shared, low-generation-probability nucleotide sequences to deal with suspected cross-contamination and a sequencing artifact. In a later analysis, a clonal expansion index for each public chain was calculated from normalized within-repertoire ranks of inferred template counts. In a later analysis, generation probabilities were computed with a VDJ recombination model fitted to out-of-frame rearrangements, and the resulting probabilities were checked against IGoR. In a later analysis, hypergeometric tests were used to score TCR-TCR, TCR-HLA and TCR-CMV co-occurrence, with a repertoire-size bias correction applied to TCR pairs. In a later analysis, false discovery rates were estimated by permuting HLA or CMV assignments 20 times. In a later analysis, co-occurring TCRs were grouped with DBSCAN, and TCRdist sequence similarity was added when clustering was performed within HLA-allele-positive subsets. Co-occurrence clustering excluded repertoires with fewer than 30,000 or more than 120,000 public chains, plus five with anomalous nucleotide sharing. What TCRdb holds here is the immuneACCESS table cut down to in-frame rearrangements. Part of the clones is not present; checked against another copy, under half of the missing clones reflect an unresolved V gene, and the others are unexplained. The V and J calls and the clone size are those of that table, but D and trimming were determined from the DNA. Across this sample there are roughly 93,000 clones, with around 75% seen only once. The ten largest clones add up to about 2.9% of the sample.

The cohort was made up of 500 to 800 healthy bone marrow donors. At the time of sampling, all cohort members were nominally healthy, though unrecorded immune exposures were likely present. The donor was CMV seronegative and was included in the group of around 320 seronegative cohort members. A peripheral blood sample was provided by each donor, and peripheral blood mononuclear cells were used for TCR beta sequencing. The Qiagen DNeasy Blood Extraction Kit was used to extract genomic DNA from the blood cell samples. Comments on this clone: This clone's antigen is unknown. Base qualities are not provided; no much larger clone lies one nucleotide away.

The rearrangement joined TRBV25-1 to TRBJ2-5; a tentative D match to TRBD2 spans 6 bases. Sequencing was done on a sample of PBMCs. The receptor was isolated from a man between 40 and 49 years old in good health and CMV-seronegative. The nucleotide sequence reads as follows: TGTGCCAGCGGGGAGGTGGGGGGAGAGACCCAGTACTTC. Its amino acids are CASGEVGGETQYF. Supplemented by the reference TRBV25-1 and TRBJ2-5 proteins around the CDR3, the complete variable domain is EADIYQTPRYLVIGTGKKITLECSQTMGHDKMYWYQQDPGMELHLIHYSYGVNSTEKGDLSSESTVSRIRTEHFPLTLESARPSHTSQYLCASGEVGGETQYFGPGTRLLVL.